The T cell receptor (beta chain) described here comes from a study of human T cells and chemical hapten exposure. About the research overall: Alopecia areata, totalis or universalis affected patients who were mostly female.

Time point: patch test 1, 2 weeks after DPC sensitization. Treatment noted: therapeutic diphenylcyclopropenone sensitization with weekly scalp DPC. Deletions cut 6 bases from V and 5 bases from J, with 10 bases between. Germline CDR1 MDHEN, CDR2 SYDVKM. The CDR3 sequence is 12 residues long. TCRdb re-called the RACE reads through MiXCR, storing one row per CDR3 protein. The repertoire has 75,000 to 100,000 distinct CDR3 sequences, 9.5% to 15% of them found once; the top ten carry over 2%. Concerning this clonotype itself: The antigen remains unidentified.

Broader study findings: Healthy individuals' immune responses may differ from those of donors, who had alopecia. Controls formed significantly fewer large CDR3 similarity clusters than expanded TCRs did.

The sequences come from whole blood, collected in connection with sensitization to the hapten diphenylcyclopropenone (DPC). The clonotype comes from a woman aged 40 to 50 with alopecia areata. Some clones in this sample may be carry-over from other donors' samples. This rearrangement joins TRBV28 to TRBJ2-5, with D possibly matching TRBD2 (5 bases). For the CDR3, the DNA is TGTGCCAGCAGAGACCCGGGGGAGACCCAGTACTTC. Protein product: CASRDPGETQYF.